These 7 T cell receptor beta chains were all obtained from the same sample, sequenced in a study of T-cell memory formation after mild COVID-19. MiXCR was run by TCRdb on the 5' RACE reads, yielding one entry per CDR3 protein. The repertoire holds fewer than 650,000 distinct CDR3 sequences, with roughly 21% as singletons. The sequenced sample consisted of PBMCs or a T cell subset sorted from them (not recorded which). The source is an adult woman who had mild COVID-19 (a few samples of this study predate the infection). Cell type and time point are not known.

In its sample, this clonotype was seen once. The J gene is TRBJ2-2, the V gene TRBV7-2, with D unresolved. Trimming shortened V by 5 bases and J by 6 bases, and 13 bases separated the two germline ends. This CDR3 is built from 14 residues. The germline V gene has CDR1 SGHTA and CDR2 FQGNSA. The CDR3 region is CASSLSLAAGELFF. Here the CDR3 DNA reads TGTGCCAGCAGCCTCTCCTTGGCGGCCGGGGAGCTGTTTTTT.

There are a few counts of this clonotype. The chain is built from TRBV25-1 and TRBJ2-7; unclear D gene. The CDR3 loop spans 14 amino acids. CDR1 is MGHDK, CDR2 SYGVNS, per germline. V was trimmed by 3 bases and J by 2 bases, leaving 11 bases between them. The CDR3 region is CASSDRAHTYEQYF. The CDR3 nucleotides are TGTGCCAGCAGTGACCGGGCCCACACCTACGAGCAGTACTTC.

The chain carries TRBV4-2 and TRBJ2-3; TRBD2 aligns across 8 bases. This CDR3 region has 16 residues. CDR1 is LGHNA and CDR2 is YNFKEQ in the germline V gene. V lost 1 base to trimming and J lost 2 bases; unmatched junction nucleotides: 5. This CDR3 is CASSQARGANTDTQYF. As DNA, the CDR3 is TGTGCCAGCAGCCAAGCGCGGGGGGCCAACACAGATACGCAGTATTTT.

This clonotype came up a few times. The CDR3 DNA reads as TGCAGTGCTAGAGATTTGGGTCAGGGGGGGAAGCCCGGGGAGCTGTTTTTT. Protein sequence: CSARDLGQGGKPGELFF. The chain recombines TRBV20-1 with TRBJ2-2; the D call may be TRBD1 or TRBD2 (7 bases each). With 0 bases removed from V and 6 bases from J, the gap between germline ends came to 20 bases. Germline CDR1 and CDR2: DFQATT and SNEGSKA (reference sequence). This CDR3 is built from 17 residues.

The chain joins TRBV12-3 or TRBV12-4 to TRBJ2-1; possibly TRBD2 for D (6 bases). Trimming shortened V by 4 bases and J by 4 bases, and 14 bases separated the two germline ends. CDR3 length equals 15 residues. DNA for the CDR3: TGTGCCAGCAGTTCGCCGGGACTGCCTTACAATGAGCAGTTCTTC. Translation: CASSSPGLPYNEQFF.

This clonotype has a handful of counts. The chain joins TRBV27 to TRBJ2-7; D assignment may be TRBD1 or TRBD2 (6 bases each). CDR3 length equals 12 residues. Looked up from germline, CDR1 is MNHEY and CDR2 is SMNVEV (reference sequence). V lost 7 bases, J lost 2 bases, and 9 bases lay in between. The CDR3 is CASKEGAYEQYF. The DNA of the CDR3 is TGTGCCAGCAAGGAGGGGGCCTACGAGCAGTACTTC.

This clonotype was counted between two and nine times. The rearrangement uses TRBV12-3 or TRBV12-4 and TRBJ2-5; 10 positions agree with TRBD2. J gave up 4 bases and V 5 bases, and 10 bases lay outside the gene matches. There are 16 residues in the CDR3. The CDR3 DNA reads as TGTGCCAGCAGTCCTTTAGCGGGAGGCTCGGGAGAGACCCAGTACTTC. Translating it yields CASSPLAGGSGETQYF.